This T cell receptor (beta chain) originates from a study of blood T cell repertoires in COVID-19. Data came from immunoSEQ multiplex PCR; TCRdb stores just in-frame clones and leaves some out. In the table there are 150,000 to 200,000 clones, roughly 85% of which are singletons. Cohort 3 recovered donors had two negative PCRs, clearance, or symptom resolution. V shed 0 bases, J shed 7 bases, and the junction held 5 bases outside the gene matches. The CDR3 extends over 15 amino acids. In germline, CDR1 is ENHRY, CDR2 SYGVKD. Specimen: PBMCs or T cells enriched from blood (not recorded which). The chain joins TRBV10-3 to TRBJ1-2, with 10 bases aligning to TRBD1. The receptor's source is a young woman who had recovered from COVID-19. The CDR3 bases are TGTGCCATCAGTGAGTCGACAGGGGGCGAGGGTGGCTACACCTTC. It encodes CAISESTGGEGGYTF.